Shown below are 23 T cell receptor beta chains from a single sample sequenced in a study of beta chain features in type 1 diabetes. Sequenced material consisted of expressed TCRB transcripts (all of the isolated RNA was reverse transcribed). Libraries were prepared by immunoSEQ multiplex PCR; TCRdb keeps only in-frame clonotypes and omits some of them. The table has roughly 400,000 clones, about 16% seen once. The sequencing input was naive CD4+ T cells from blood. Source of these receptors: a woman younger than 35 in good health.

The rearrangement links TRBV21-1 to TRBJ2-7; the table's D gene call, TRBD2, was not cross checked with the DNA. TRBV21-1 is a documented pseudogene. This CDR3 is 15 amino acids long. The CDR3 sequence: CASSKAPGLRDGRDF. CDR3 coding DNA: TGTGCCAGCAGCAAAGCGCCCGGACTCCGCGACGGTAGGGACTTC.

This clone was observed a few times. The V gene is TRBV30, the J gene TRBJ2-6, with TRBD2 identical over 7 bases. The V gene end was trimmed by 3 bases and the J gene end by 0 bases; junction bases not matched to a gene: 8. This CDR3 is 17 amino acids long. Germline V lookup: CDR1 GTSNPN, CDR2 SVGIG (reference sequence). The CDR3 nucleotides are TGTGCCTGGAGCATCCACGGGGGGAGCTCTGGGGCCAACGTCCTGACTTTC. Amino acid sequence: CAWSIHGGSSGANVLTF.

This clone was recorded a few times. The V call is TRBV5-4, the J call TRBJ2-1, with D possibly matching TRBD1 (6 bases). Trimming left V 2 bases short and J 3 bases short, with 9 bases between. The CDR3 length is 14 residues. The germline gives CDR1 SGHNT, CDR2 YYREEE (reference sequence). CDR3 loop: CASSLPTGYNEQFF. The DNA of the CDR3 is TGTGCCAGCAGCTTACCGACAGGCTACAATGAGCAGTTCTTC.

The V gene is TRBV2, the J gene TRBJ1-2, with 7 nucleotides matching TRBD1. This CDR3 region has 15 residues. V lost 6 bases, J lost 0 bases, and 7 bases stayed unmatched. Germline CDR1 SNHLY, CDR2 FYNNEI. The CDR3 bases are TGTGCCAGCAGGGCACAGGGGCCCCCTAACTATGGCTACACCTTC. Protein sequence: CASRAQGPPNYGYTF.

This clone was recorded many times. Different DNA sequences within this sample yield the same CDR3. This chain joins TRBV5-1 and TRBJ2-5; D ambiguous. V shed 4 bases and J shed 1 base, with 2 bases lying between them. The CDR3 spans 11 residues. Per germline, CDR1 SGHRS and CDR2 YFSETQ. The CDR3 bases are TGCGCCAGCAGCCTCCAAGAGACCCAGTACTTC. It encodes CASSLQETQYF.

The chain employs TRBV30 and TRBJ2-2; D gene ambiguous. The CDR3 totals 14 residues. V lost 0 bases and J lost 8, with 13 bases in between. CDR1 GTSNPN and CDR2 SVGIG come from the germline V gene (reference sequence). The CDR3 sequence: CAWSVLSVTGELFF. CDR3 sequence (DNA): TGTGCCTGGAGTGTACTATCCGTTACTGGGGAGCTGTTTTTT.

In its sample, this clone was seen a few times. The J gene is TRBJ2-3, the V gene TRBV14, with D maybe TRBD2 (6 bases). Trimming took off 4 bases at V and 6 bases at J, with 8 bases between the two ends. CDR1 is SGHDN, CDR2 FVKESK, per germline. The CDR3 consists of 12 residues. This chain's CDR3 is CASSPRGDTQYF. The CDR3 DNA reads TGTGCCAGCAGCCCTCGGGGGGATACGCAGTATTTT.

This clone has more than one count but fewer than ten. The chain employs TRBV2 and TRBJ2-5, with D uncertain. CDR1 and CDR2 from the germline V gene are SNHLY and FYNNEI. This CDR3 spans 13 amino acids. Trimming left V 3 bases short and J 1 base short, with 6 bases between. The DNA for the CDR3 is TGTGCCAGCAGTGATAACAGCCAAGAGACCCAGTACTTC. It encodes CASSDNSQETQYF. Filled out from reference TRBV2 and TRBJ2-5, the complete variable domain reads EPEVTQTPSHQVTQMGQEVILRCVPISNHLYFYWYRQILGQKVEFLVSFYNNEISEKSEIFDDQFSVERPDGSNFTLKIRSTKLEDSAMYFCASSDNSQETQYFGPGTRLLVL.

CDR3 residues: CASSLSSGRGERNEQFF. The DNA for the CDR3 is TGTGCCAGCAGTTTATCCAGCGGGAGGGGAGAACGCAATGAGCAGTTCTTC. V and J are TRBV28 and TRBJ2-1; 10 nucleotides match TRBD2. V was pared by 1 base and J by 6 bases, with 9 bases of the junction left unmatched. The V gene's germline CDR1 is MDHEN and CDR2 SYDVKM. The CDR3 extends over 17 amino acids.

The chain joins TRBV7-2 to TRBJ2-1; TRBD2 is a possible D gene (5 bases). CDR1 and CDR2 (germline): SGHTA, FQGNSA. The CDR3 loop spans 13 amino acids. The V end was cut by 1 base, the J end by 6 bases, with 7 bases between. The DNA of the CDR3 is TGTGCCAGCAGCTTAGGGACTTTCAATGAGCAGTTCTTC. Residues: CASSLGTFNEQFF.

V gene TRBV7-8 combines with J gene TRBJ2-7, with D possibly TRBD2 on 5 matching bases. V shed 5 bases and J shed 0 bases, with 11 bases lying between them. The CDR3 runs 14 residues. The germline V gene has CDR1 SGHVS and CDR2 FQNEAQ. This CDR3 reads CASSDYLSSYEQYF. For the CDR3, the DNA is TGTGCCAGCAGCGACTACTTAAGCTCCTACGAGCAGTACTTC. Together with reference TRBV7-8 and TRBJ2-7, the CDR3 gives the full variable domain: GAGVSQSPRYKVAKRGQDVALRCDPISGHVSLFWYQQALGQGPEFLTYFQNEAQLDKSGLPSDRFFAERPEGSVSTLKIQRTQQEDSAVYLCASSDYLSSYEQYFGPGTRLTVT.

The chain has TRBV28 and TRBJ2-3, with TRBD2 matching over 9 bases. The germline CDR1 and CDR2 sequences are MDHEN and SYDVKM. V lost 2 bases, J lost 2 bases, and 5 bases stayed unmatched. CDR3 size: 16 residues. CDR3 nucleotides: TGTGCCAGCAGTTTAACGTCTAGCGGGAACACAGATACGCAGTATTTT. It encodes CASSLTSSGNTDTQYF.

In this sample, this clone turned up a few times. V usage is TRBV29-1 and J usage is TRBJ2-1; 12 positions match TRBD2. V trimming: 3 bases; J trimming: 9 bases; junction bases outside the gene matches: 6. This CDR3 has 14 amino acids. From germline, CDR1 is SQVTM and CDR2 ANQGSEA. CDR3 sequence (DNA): TGCAGCGTTGAGCTAGCGGGAGGGCCTAGTGAGCAGTTCTTC. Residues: CSVELAGGPSEQFF.

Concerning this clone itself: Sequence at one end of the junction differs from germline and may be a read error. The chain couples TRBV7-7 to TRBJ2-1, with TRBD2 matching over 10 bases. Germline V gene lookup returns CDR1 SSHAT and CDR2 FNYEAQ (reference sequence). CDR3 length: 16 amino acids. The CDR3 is CASSLAGGQTYNEQFF. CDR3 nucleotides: TGTGCTAGCAGCTTAGCGGGGGGACAGACCTACAATGAGCAGTTCTTC.

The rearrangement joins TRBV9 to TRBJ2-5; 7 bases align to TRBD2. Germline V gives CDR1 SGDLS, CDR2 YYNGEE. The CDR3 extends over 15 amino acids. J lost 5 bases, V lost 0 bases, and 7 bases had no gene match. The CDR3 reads CASSVAGGSRETQYF. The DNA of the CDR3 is TGTGCCAGCAGCGTAGCGGGAGGTTCACGCGAGACCCAGTACTTC.

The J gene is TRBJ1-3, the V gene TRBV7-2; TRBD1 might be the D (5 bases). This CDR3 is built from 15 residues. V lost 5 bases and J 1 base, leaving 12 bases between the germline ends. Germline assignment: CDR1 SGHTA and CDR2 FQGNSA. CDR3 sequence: CASSAQRGSGNTIYF. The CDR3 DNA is TGTGCCAGCAGCGCGCAACGGGGGTCTGGAAACACCATATATTTT.

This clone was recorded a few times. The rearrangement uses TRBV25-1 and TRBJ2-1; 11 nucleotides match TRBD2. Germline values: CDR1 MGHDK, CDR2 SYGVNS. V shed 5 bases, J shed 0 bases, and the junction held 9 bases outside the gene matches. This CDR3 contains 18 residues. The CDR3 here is CASSPVAGGPSSYNEQFF. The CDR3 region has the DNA TGTGCCAGCAGTCCGGTAGCGGGAGGGCCGAGCTCCTACAATGAGCAGTTCTTC.

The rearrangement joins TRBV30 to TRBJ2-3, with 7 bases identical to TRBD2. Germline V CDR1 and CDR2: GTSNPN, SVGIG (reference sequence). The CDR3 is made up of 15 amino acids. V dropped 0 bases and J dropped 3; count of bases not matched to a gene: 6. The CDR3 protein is CAWSVRTGGTDTQYF. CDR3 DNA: TGTGCCTGGAGTGTACGTACGGGAGGTACAGATACGCAGTATTTT.

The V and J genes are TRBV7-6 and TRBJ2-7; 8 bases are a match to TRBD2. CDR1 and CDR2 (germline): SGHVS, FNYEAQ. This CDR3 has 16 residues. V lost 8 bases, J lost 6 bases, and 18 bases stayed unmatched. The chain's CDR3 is CASSEGLSGSSGEQYF. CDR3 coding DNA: TGTGCCAGCTCGGAAGGGCTAAGCGGGAGCTCAGGCGAGCAGTACTTC.

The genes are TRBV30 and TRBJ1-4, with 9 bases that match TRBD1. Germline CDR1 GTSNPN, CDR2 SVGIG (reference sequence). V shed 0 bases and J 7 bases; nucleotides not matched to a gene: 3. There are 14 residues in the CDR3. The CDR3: CAWSVLGQGEKLFF. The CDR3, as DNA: TGTGCCTGGAGTGTACTGGGACAGGGTGAAAAACTGTTTTTT.

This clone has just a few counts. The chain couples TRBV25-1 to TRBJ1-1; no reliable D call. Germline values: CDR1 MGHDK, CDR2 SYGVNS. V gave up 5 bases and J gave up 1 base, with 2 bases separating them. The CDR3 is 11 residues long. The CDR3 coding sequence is TGTGCCAGCAGTCGGAACACTGAAGCTTTCTTT. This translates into CASSRNTEAFF.

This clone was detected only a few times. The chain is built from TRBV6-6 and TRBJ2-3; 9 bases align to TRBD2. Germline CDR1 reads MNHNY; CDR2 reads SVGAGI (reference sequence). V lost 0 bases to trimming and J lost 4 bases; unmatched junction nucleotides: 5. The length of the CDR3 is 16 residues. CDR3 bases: TGTGCCAGCAGTTACTCGCCGACTAGCGGATCAGATACGCAGTATTTT. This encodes CASSYSPTSGSDTQYF.

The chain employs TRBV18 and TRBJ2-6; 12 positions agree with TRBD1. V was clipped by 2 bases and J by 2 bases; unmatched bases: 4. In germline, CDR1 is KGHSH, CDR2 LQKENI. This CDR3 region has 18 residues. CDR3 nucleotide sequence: TGTGCCAGCTCACCAACCGGGACAGGGGGCACTGGGGCCAACGTCCTGACTTTC. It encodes CASSPTGTGGTGANVLTF.